This T cell receptor (beta chain) was captured by sequencing in a study of blood T cells in healthy people across ages. For the second PCR, which ran for roughly 7 to 11 cycles, a sample-barcoded 5' primer and a J-beta primer mix were used. TCRdb used MiXCR to reprocess the 5' RACE reads, holding one entry per CDR3 protein. This table has around 2 million distinct CDR3 sequences, 39% appearing once. The CDR3 is 15 residues long. The V gene end was trimmed by 7 bases and the J gene end by 8 bases; junction bases not matched to a gene: 14. CDR1 MDHEN and CDR2 SYDVKM come from the germline V gene. Sequencing was carried out using blood. The rearrangement joins TRBV28 to TRBJ2-1; 7 positions agree with TRBD1. This receptor was taken from a human donor in good health. The CDR3 bases are TGTGCCAGCAATCTACGAGGGGGCACCACGGATGAGCAGTTCTTC. This translates into CASNLRGGTTDEQFF.